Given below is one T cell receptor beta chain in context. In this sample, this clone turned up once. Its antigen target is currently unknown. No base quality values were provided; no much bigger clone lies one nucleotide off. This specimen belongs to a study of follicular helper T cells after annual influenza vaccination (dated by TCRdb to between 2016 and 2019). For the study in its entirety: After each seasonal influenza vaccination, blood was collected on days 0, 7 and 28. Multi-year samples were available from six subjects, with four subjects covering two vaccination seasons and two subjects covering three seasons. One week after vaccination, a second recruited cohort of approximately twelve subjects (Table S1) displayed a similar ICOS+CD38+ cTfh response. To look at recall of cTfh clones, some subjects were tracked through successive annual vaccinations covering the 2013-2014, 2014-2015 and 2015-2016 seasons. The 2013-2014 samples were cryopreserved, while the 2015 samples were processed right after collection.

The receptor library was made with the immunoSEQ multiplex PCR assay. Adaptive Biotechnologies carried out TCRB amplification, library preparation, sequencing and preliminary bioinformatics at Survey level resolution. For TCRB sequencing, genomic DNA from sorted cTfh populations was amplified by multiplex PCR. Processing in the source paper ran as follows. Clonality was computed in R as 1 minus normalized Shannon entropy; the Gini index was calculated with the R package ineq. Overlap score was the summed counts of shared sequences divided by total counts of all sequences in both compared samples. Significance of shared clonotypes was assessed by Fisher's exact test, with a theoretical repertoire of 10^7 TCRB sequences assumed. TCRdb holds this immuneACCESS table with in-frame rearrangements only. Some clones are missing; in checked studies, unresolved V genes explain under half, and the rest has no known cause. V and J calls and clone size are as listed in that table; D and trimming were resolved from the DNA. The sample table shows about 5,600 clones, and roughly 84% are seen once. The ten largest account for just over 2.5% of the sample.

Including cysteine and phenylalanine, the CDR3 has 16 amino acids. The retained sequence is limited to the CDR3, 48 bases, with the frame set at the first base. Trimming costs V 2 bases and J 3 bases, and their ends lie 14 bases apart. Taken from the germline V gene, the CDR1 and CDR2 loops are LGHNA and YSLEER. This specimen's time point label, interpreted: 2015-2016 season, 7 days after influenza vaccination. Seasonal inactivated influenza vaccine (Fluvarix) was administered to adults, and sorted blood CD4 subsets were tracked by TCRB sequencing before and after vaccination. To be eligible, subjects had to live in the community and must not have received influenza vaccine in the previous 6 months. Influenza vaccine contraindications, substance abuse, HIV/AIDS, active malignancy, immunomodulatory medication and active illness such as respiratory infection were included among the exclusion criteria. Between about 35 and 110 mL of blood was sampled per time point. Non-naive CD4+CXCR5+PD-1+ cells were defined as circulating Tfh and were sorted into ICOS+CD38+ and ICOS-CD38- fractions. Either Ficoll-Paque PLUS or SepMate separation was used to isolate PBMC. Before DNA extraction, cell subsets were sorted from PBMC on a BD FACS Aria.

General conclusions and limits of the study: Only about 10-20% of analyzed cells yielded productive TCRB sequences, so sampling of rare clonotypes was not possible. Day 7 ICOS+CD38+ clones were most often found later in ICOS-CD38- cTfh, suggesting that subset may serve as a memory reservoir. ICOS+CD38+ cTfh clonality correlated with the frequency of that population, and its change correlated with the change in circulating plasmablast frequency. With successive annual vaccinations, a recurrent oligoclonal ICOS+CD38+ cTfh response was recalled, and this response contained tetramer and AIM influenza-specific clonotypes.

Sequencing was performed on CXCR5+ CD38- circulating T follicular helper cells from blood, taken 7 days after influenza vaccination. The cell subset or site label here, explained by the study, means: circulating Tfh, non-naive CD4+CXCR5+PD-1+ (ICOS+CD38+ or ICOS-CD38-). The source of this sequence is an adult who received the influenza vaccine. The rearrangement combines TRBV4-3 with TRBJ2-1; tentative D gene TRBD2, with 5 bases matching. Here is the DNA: TGCGCCAGCAGCCAACAGCGGAGCCCCCGCTACAATGAGCAGTTCTTC. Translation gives CASSQQRSPRYNEQFF.